The source of this T cell receptor beta chain is a study of cytomegalovirus exposure and HLA in healthy donors. PCR involved 60 Vbeta and 13 Jbeta primers. The method was immunoSEQ multiplex PCR; TCRdb's version includes in-frame clones alone and lacks a portion of them. The table lists over 100,000 clones, 70% to 80% of them singletons. This clone was counted only a few times. Antigen unknown. Germline CDR1 reads SGHDT; CDR2 reads YYEEEE. The CDR3 length is 16 residues. Trimming cost V 0 bases and J 5 bases; bases outside gene matches: 8. Regarding the study as a whole: Rarity held for most TCR sequences, but there were some public TCRs that occurred in many donors. Donors belonging to an Asian-associated ancestry cluster reportedly showed fewer N-insertions in productive TCRs than the approximately 640-donor mean, according to what a later analysis found. Association with HLA alleles at 0.05 false discovery rate was found for 16,951 TCR beta sequences in a later analysis. Overall, about 160 TCR beta chains were annotated as cytomegalovirus-associated.

This chain uses TRBV5-6 with TRBJ1-1; TRBD1 matches at 9 bases. The source is a woman under 30 in good health and CMV-seropositive. The specimen sequenced was PBMCs. The CDR3 DNA sequence: TGTGCCAGCAGCTTGGTGGGACAGGGATATTGGACTGAAGCTTTCTTT. Translating gives CASSLVGQGYWTEAFF.